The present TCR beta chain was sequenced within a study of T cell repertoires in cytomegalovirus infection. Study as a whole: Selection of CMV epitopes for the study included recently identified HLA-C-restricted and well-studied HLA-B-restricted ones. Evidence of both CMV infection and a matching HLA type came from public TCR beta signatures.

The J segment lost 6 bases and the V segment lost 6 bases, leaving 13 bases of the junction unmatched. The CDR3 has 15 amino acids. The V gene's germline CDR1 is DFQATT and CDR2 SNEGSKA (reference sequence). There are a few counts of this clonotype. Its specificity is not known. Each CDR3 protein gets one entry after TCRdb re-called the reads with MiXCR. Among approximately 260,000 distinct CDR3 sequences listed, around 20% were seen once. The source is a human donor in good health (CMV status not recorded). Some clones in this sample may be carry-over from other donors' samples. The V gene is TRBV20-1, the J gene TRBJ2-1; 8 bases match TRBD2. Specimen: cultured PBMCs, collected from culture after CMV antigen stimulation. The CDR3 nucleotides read TGCAGTGCCCTCTCCCCGGGAGGGCCGGGCAATGAGCAGTTCTTC. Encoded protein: CSALSPGGPGNEQFF.